This T cell receptor (beta chain) was documented in a study of T cell responses to AZD1222 COVID-19 vaccine. About this clone: Its target is not known.

The CDR3 extends over 14 amino acids. Trimming cost V 4 bases and J 8 bases, with 14 bases left between them. The germline gives CDR1 MNHNY, CDR2 SVGAGI (reference sequence). Study-level points and caveats: Seropositive AZD1222 recipients at baseline numbered only five or six.

Profiling relied on immunoSEQ multiplex PCR, and the TCRdb table lists in-frame clones only, not all of them. Among about 130,000 clones listed, 90% were seen once. The sequencing used peripheral blood, collected on day 0 of AZD1222 vaccination. This sequence was found in an adult in good health. The chain couples TRBV6-6 to TRBJ1-4; TRBD1 is a possible D gene (5 bases). In DNA, the CDR3 is TGTGCCAGCAGTTCGGGGCAGGGCAACGAAAAACTGTTTTTT. It encodes CASSSGQGNEKLFF.